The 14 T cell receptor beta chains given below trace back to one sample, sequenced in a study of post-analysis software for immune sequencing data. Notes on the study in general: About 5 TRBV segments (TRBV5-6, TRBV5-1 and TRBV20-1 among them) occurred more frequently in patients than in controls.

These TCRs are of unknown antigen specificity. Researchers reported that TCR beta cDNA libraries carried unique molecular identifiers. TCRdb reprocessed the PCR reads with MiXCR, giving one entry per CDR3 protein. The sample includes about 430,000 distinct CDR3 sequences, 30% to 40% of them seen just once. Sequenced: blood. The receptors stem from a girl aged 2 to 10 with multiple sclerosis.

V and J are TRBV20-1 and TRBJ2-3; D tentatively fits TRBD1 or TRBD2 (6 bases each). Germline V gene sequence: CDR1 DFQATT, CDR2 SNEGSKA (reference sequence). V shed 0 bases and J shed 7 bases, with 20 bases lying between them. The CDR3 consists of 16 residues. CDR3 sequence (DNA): TGCAGTGCTAGAGACCCCCGGAGTGGGGGGCATAATACGCAGTATTTT. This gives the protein CSARDPRSGGHNTQYF.

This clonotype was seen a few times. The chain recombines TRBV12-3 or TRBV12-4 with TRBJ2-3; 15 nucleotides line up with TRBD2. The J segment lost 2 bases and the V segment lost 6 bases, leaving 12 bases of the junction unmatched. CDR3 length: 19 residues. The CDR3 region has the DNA TGTGCCAGCAGGCGCCGGAGGACTAGCGGGGGGGTAACCACAGATACGCAGTATTTT. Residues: CASRRRRTSGGVTTDTQYF.

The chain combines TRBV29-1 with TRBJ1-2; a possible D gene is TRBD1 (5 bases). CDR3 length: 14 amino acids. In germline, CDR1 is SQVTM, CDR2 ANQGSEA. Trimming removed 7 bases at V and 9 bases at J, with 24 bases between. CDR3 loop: CSALSSQGFDSYTF. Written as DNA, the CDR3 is TGCAGCGCCCTAAGTTCGCAGGGCTTCGATAGCTACACCTTC.

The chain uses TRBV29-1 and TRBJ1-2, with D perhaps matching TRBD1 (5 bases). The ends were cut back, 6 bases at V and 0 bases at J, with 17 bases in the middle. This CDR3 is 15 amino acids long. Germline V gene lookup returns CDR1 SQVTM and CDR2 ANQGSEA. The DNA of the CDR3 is TGCAGCGTAAGGCAGGGCACCCAAGCTAACTATGGCTACACCTTC. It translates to CSVRQGTQANYGYTF.

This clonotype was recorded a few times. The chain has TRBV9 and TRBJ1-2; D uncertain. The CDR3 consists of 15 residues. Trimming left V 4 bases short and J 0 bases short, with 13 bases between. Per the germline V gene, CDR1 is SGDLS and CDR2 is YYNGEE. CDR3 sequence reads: CASSPEAETNYGYTF. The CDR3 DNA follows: TGTGCCAGCAGCCCTGAGGCAGAGACTAACTATGGCTACACCTTC.

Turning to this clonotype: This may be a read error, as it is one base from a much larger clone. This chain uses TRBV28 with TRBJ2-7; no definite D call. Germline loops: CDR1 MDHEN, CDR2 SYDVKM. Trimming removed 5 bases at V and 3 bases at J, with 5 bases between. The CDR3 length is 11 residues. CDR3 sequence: CASSGDYEQYF. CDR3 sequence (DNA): TGTGCCAGCAGTGGGGACTACGAGCAGTACTTC. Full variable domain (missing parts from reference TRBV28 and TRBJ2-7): DVKVTQSSRYLVKRTGEKVFLECVQDMDHENMFWYRQDPGLGLRLIYFSYDVKMKEKGDIPEGYSVSREKKERFSLILESASTNQTSMYLCASSGDYEQYFGPGTRLTVT.

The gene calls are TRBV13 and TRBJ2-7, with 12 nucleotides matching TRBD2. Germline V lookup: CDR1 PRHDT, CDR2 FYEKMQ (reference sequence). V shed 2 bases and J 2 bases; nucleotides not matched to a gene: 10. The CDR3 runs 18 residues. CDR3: CASSLNPLTSGRPYEQYF. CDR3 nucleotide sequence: TGTGCCAGCAGCTTAAACCCCTTGACTAGCGGGAGACCCTACGAGCAGTACTTC.

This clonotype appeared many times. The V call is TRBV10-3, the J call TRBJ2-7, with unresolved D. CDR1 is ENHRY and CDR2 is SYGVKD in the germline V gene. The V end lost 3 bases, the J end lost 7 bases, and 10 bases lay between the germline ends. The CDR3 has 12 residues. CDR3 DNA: TGTGCCATCAGTGATATGTCTTGGGAGCAGTACTTC. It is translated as CAISDMSWEQYF.

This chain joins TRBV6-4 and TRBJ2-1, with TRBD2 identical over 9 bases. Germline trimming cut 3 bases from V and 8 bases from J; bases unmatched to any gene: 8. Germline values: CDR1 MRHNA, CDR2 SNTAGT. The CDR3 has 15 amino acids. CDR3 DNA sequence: TGTGCCAGCAGTGAAACGAGGACTAGCGCCCATGAGCAGTTCTTC. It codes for CASSETRTSAHEQFF.

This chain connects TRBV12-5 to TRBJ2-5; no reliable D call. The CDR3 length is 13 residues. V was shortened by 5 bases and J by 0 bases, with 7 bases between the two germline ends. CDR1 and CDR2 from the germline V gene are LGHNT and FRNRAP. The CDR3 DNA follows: TGTGCTAGTGGTCCACCCAACCAAGAGACCCAGTACTTC. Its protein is CASGPPNQETQYF.

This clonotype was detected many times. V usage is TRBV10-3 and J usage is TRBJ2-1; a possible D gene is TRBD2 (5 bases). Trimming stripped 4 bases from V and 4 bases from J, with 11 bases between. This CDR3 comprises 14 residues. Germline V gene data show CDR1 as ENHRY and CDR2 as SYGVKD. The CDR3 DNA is TGTGCCATCAGTGTGGAGGAGAGATACAATGAGCAGTTCTTC. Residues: CAISVEERYNEQFF.

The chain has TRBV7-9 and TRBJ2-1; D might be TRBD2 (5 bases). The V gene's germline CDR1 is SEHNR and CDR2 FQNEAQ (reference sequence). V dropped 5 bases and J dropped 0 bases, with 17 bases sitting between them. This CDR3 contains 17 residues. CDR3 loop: CASSARLAHSSYNEQFF. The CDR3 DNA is TGTGCCAGCAGCGCGAGATTAGCGCATAGCTCCTACAATGAGCAGTTCTTC.

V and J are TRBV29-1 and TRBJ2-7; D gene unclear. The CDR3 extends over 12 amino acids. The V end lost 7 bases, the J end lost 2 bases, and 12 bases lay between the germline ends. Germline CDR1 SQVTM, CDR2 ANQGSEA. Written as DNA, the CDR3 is TGCAGCGCCCGGTCCGGACCCTACGAGCAGTACTTC. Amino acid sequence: CSARSGPYEQYF.

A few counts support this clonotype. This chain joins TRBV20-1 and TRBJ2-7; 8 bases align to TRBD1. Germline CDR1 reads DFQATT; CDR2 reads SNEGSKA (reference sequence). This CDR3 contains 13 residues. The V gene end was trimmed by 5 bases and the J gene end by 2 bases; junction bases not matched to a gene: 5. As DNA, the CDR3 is TGCAGTGCTGATGAGACAGGGGCCTACGAGCAGTACTTC. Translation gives CSADETGAYEQYF.